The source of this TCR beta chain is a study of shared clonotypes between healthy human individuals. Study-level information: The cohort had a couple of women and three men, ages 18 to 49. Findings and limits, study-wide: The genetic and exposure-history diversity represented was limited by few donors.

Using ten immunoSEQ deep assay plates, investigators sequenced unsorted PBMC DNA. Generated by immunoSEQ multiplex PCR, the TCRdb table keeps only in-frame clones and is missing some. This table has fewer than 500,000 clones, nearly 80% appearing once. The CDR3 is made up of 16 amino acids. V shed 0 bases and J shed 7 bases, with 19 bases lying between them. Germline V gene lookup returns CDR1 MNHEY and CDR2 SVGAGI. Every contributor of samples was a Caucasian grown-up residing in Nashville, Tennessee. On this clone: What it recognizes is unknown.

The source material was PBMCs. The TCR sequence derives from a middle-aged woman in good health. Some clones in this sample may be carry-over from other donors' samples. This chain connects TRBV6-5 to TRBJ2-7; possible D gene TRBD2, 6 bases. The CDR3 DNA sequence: TGTGCCAGCAGTTACTCGCCGGGCCCCGGGGGTGTTGAGCAGTACTTC. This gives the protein CASSYSPGPGGVEQYF.